This section outlines one T cell receptor beta chain sequence together with its context. These data belong to a study of shared T cell receptors in the human thymus. The CDR3 extends over 16 amino acids. Deletions cut 4 bases from V and 0 bases from J, with 10 bases between. From germline, CDR1 is MNHNS and CDR2 SASEGT. Some clones are missing from TCRdb's copy, which holds only in-frame ones; the method was immunoSEQ multiplex PCR. The data show over 650,000 clones, about 89% seen once. These data are also associated with another study on human thymus T cells. That paper notes: Highly overlapping thymic repertoires in unrelated individuals were reported by related research.

Specimen: thymocytes. The chain uses TRBV6-1 and TRBJ1-6; D gene unclear. This sequence was found in a boy under two years old with a congenital heart defect. CDR3 nucleotide sequence: TGTGCCAGCAGTGGATATAGGAGCTCCTATAATTCACCCCTCCACTTT. Its translation: CASSGYRSSYNSPLHF.